The sequence of this TCR beta chain was determined in a study of pediatric ulcerative colitis. General study points: Blood-rectal clonal overlap within each person was significantly higher in ulcerative colitis patients than controls. Clonal expansions reduced rectal repertoire diversity in acute severe colitis.

Trimming at V came to 5 bases and at J to 3 bases, leaving 3 bases not matched to a gene. Looked up from germline, CDR1 is SGHAT and CDR2 is FQNNGV. The CDR3 loop spans 14 amino acids. Sequencing was performed with immunoSEQ multiplex PCR; in TCRdb, only in-frame clones are kept and a portion is missing. The table lists tens of thousands of clones, about three quarters of them singletons. Comment on this clone: Its cognate antigen is unknown.

The sample taken for sequencing was blood. The chain carries TRBV11-2 and TRBJ1-5; 8 bases are shared with TRBD1. This receptor was taken from a boy younger than 18 with moderate ulcerative colitis. DNA for the CDR3: TGTGCCAGCAGCACAGGGGGTTACAATCAGCCCCAGCATTTT. Its translation is CASSTGGYNQPQHF.